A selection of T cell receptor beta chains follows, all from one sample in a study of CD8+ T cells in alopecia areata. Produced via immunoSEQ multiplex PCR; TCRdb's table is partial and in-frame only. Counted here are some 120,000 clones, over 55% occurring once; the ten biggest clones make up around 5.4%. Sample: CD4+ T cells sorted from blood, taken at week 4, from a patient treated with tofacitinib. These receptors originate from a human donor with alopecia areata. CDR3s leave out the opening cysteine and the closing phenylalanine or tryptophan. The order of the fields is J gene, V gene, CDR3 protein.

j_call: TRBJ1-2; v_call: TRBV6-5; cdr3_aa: ASSPTGGLSYT
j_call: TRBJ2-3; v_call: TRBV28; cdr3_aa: ASRPAGLLDTQY
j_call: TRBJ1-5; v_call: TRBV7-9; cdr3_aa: ASSPGQGEQPQH
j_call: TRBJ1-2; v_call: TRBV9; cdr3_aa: ASSTTGQGSYGYT
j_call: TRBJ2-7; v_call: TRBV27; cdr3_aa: ASSQAGGNEQY
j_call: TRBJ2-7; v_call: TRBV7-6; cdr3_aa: ASSAGDLSYEQY
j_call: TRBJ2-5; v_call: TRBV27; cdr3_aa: ASSFSGSRETQY
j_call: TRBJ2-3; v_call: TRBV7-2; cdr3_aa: ASSLGPGRGDTQY
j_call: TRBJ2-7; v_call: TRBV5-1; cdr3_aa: ASSLAPTPLTGGNGDEQY
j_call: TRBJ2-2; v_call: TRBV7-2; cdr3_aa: ASSLIQGVGELF
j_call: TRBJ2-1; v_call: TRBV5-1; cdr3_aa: ASSSSAGGTYNEQF
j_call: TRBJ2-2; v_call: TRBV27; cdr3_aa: ASSLTRNTGELF
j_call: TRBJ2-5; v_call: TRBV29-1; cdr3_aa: SVVWGNQETQY
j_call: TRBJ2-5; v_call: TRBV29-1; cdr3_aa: SVLGLQETQY
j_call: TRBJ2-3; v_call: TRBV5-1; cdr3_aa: ASSTGVVSDTQY
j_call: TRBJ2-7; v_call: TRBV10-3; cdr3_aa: AISERDRDSYEQY
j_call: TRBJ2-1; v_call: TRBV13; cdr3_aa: ASSPSRRGNEQF
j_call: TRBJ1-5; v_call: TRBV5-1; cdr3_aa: ASSLEPGHNQPQH